This T cell receptor (beta chain) stems from a study of blood T cell repertoires in COVID-19 (dated by TCRdb to between 2020 and 2021). Background for the entire study: Collaborator samples came from the United States, Italy and Spain and covered acute and convalescent phases of COVID-19. Where available, HLA class I and class II types were taken from metadata supplied by the sample provider and were not determined by assay-based typing. A de-identified subject ID, COVID-19 status, age in years and sex were almost always included in the sample metadata. The samples were drawn from the first 160 participants of the ongoing ImmuneRACE study and from more than 1,000 subjects provided by 6 global collaborators. Subjects who had been exposed to COVID-19, were actively infected with it, or had recovered from it provided the deeply sampled blood TCRbeta repertoires that made up the dataset. The repertoires were made available in a free public database intended to serve as a resource for research on the immune response to SARS-CoV-2. The prospective study material was composed of cDNA or gDNA derived from T cells, B-cell-depleted T cells, or PBMCs.

TCRbeta CDR3 regions were amplified from genomic DNA by means of the immunoSEQ Assay, a bias-controlled multiplex PCR. The published analysis was carried out like this. Nucleated cell counts per sample were estimated from amplification of reference gene primers within the assay. Sequence reads were collapsed and filtered to measure the absolute abundance of every unique TCRbeta CDR3 rearrangement. For each sample, productive Simpson clonality was calculated as the square root of Simpson's diversity index across productive rearrangements. The table comes from immuneACCESS by way of TCRdb, which keeps in-frame sequences with V and J called. Part of the clones is missing from these tables; in studies checked, under half for an unresolved V gene and the rest for unknown reasons. V, J and clone size were drawn from that table, and D and trimming were deduced from the DNA. A total of about 49,000 clones appear in this sample, roughly 86% of them only once. The ten most abundant clones make up around 4.6% of the sample.

Including the terminal cysteine and phenylalanine, the CDR3 comprises 18 residues. Left in the record is the CDR3 DNA by itself, 54 bases read in frame from the first base. Clipping removes 6 bases from V and 0 bases from J, with 12 as the unmatched junction base count. Looking up the germline V gene yields CDR1 SGHDT and CDR2 YYEEEE. Collaborating institutions collected whole blood in K2EDTA tubes following their own protocols. For TCRbeta analysis, collaborators shipped samples as frozen whole blood, isolated PBMCs, or DNA extracted from either of those sample types. Overall study results and their limits: How much clinical and demographic metadata was included differed by source and by participant, and the metadata was provided uncurated.

On this clone: The antigen it recognizes is unknown. Base qualities are not provided; no much larger clone lies one nucleotide away.

The V gene is TRBV5-6 and the J gene is TRBJ2-1, and 10 bases in between align with TRBD2. The sequencing sample was made of peripheral blood. This sequence originates from a man aged 35-49 years with active COVID-19. The sequenced DNA: TGTGCCAGCACCAGGACTAGCGGAGGAATCAGCTCCTACAATGAGCAGTTCTTC. It codes for CASTRTSGGISSYNEQFF.